This paragraph covers one T cell receptor beta chain sequence. The clone's antigen remains unknown. The read finishes 3 residues shy of the CDR3 end, and the germline J gene is used to complete it. The immunoSEQ assay was used to perform TCR beta chain deep sequencing. Processing in the source paper ran as follows. Only productive TCR beta rearrangements were used to calculate clonotype frequencies. What TCRdb holds here is the immuneACCESS table cut down to in-frame rearrangements. Part of the clones is not present; checked against another copy, under half of the missing clones reflect an unresolved V gene, and the others are unexplained. The V and J calls and clone size were taken over from that table, and D and trimming were inferred from the DNA. The sample table includes approximately 27,000 clones. The ten largest clones capture less than 2% of the sample. These data belong to a study of TET2 disruption in CD19-targeted CAR T cells (dated by TCRdb to 2016 to 2018). For the wider study: The number of samples was determined by the original clinical trial design and by which samples were available, and no additional inclusion criteria were applied. Broad study findings and their caveats: Conclusions about the CAR T cells of the patient were based on extensive analysis of a single subject.

The treatment or condition label corresponds to: autologous CTL019 cells: CD19 CAR with 4-1BB and CD3 zeta domains. The CD19 CAR incorporated TCR zeta and 4-1BB costimulatory signaling domains. Leukapheresis was used to collect the T cells for CTL019 manufacturing from peripheral blood. The DNeasy Blood and Tissue Kit was used to extract genomic DNA from pre-infusion T cells, peripheral blood, or sorted post-infusion T cells. CDR1 is given as SGDLS and CDR2 as YYNGEE, both from the germline V gene. Including cysteine and phenylalanine, the CDR3 has 16 amino acids. Only the CDR3 bases that were read are kept: 39 of them, in frame from base 1. A distance of 11 bases separates the germline ends of V and J, which lose 0 bases and 4 bases respectively.

The sequencing here drew on CD8- CAR+ T cells sorted from cultured blood T cells, taken for CD19 CAR T cell therapy. According to the study, the label for this sample's cell subset or site signals: CD8-negative CAR-positive T cells from the infusion product. The chain couples TRBV9 to TRBJ1-6; a confident D gene designation cannot be given. This sequence was found in a man aged 65 to 79 with chronic lymphocytic leukemia. CDR3 DNA (partial): TGTGCCAGCAGCGTAGCGTCGCGGGGATATAATTCACCC. Its protein reads: CASSVASRGYNSP. Given in full, the CDR3 is CASSVASRGYNSPLHF.